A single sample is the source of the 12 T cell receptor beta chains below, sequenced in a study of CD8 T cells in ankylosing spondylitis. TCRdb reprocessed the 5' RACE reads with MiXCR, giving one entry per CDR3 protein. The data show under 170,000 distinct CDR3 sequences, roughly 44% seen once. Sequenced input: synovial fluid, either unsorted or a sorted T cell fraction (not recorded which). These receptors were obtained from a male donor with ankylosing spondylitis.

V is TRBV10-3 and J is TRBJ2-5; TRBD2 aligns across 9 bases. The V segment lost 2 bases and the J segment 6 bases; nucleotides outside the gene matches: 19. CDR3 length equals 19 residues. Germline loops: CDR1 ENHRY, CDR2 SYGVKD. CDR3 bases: TGTGCCATCAGTGAGATGAGACGGGCTAGCGGGGTTTGGGAAAAGACCCAGTACTTC. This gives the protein CAISEMRRASGVWEKTQYF.

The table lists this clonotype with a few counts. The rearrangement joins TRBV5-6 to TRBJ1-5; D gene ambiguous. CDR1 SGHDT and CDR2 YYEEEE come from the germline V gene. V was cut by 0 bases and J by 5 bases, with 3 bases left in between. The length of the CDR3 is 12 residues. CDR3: CASSLGDQPQHF. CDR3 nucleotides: TGTGCCAGCAGCTTGGGGGATCAGCCCCAGCATTTT.

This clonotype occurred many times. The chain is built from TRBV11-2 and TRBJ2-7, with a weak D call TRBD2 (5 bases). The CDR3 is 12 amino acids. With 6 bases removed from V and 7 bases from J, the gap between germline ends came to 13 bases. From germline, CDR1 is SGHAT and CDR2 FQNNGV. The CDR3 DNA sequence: TGTGCCAGCAGGGGCGGGCGAGGTGAGCAGTACTTC. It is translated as CASRGGRGEQYF.

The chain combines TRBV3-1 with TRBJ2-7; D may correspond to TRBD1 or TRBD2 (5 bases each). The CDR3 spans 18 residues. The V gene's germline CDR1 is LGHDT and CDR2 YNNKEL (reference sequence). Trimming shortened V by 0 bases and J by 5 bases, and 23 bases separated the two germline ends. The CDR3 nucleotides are TGTGCCAGCAGCCAAGACGCGGAAAGAGGGGTCGCAGGGAACGAGCAGTACTTC. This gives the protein CASSQDAERGVAGNEQYF.

CDR3 DNA: TGTGCCAGCAGTTACTGCCCTCACAGTCCAACTAATGAAAAACTGTTTTTT. Amino acid sequence: CASSYCPHSPTNEKLFF. This chain joins TRBV6-5 and TRBJ1-4; D not resolved. CDR3 length: 17 amino acids. V was shortened by 1 base and J by 0 bases, with 12 bases between the two germline ends. Per germline, CDR1 MNHEY and CDR2 SVGAGI.

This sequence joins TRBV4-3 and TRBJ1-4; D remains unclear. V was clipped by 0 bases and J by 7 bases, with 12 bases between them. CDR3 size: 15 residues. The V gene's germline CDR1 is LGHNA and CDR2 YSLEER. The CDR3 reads CASSQDFIGFEKLFF. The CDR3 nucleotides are TGCGCCAGCAGCCAAGATTTTATTGGCTTTGAAAAACTGTTTTTT.

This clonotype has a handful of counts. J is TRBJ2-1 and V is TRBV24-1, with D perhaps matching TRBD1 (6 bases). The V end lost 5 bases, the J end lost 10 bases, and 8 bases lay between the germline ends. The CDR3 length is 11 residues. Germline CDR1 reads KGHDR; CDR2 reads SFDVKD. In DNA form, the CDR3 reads TGTGCCACCAGTGCAGGGGACGAGCAGTTCTTC. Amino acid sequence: CATSAGDEQFF.

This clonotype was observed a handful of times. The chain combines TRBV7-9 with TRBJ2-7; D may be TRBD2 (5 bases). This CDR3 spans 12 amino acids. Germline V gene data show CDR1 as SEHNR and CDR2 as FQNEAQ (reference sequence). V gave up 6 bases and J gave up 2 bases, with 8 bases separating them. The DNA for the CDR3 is TGTGCCAGCAGTGGAGGACCCTACGAGCAGTACTTC. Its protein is CASSGGPYEQYF.

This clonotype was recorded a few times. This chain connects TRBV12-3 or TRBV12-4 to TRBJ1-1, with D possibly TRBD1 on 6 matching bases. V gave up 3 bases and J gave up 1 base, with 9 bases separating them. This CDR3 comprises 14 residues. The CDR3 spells CASSLGATNTEAFF. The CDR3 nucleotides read TGTGCCAGCAGTTTGGGGGCCACGAACACTGAAGCTTTCTTT.

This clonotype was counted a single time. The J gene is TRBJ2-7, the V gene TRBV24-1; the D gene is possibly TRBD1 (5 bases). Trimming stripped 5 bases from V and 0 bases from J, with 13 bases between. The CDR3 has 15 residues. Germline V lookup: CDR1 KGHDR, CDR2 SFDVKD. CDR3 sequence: CATSVQVRSSYEQYF. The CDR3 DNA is TGTGCCACCAGTGTACAGGTAAGGAGCTCCTACGAGCAGTACTTC.

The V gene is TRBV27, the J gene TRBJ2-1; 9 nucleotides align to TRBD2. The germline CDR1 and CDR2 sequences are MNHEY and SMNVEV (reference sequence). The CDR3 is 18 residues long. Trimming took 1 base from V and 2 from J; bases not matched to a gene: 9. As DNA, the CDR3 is TGTGCCAGCAGTTTATTTCGGCCTGGCGGGAGGGCCTACAATGAGCAGTTCTTC. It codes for CASSLFRPGGRAYNEQFF.

CDR3 loop: CASSPLGVEETQYF. The DNA of the CDR3 is TGTGCCAGCAGCCCCTTGGGGGTGGAAGAGACCCAGTACTTC. The chain couples TRBV11-3 to TRBJ2-5; D is possibly TRBD1 or TRBD2 (5 bases each). The V end was cut by 5 bases, the J end by 3 bases, with 13 bases between. The CDR3 extends over 14 amino acids. Germline lookup yields CDR1 SGHNT and CDR2 YENEEA.